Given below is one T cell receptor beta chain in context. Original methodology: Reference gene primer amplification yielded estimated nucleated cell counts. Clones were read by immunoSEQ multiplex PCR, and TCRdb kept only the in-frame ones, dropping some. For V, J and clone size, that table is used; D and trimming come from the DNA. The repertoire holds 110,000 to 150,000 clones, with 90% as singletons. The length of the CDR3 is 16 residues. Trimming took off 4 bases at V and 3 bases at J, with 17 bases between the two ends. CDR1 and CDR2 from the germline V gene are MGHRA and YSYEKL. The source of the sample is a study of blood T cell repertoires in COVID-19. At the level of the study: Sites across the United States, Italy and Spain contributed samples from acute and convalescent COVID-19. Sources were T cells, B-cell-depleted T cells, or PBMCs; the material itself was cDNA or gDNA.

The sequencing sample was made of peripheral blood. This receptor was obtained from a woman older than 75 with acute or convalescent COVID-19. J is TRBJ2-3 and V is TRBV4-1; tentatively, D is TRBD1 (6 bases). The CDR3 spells CASSPTSSRGTDTQYF. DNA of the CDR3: TGCGCCAGCAGCCCGACAAGTTCCAGGGGTACAGATACGCAGTATTTT.